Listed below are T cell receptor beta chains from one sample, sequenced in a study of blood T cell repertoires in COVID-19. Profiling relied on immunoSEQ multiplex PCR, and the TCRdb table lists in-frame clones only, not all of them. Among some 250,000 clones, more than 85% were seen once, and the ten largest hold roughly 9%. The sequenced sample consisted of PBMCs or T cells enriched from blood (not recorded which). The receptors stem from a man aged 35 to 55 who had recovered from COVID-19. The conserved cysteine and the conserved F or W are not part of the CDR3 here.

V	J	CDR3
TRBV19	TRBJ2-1	ASSRRTSGGTSYNEQF
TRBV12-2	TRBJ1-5	ASRLGWVLAAQLNQPQH
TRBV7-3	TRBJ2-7	ASSLTGGEAYEQY
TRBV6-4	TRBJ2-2	ASSEITGTGELF
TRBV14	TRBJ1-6	ASSQRGQGYNSPLH
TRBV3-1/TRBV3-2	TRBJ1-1	ASSQGDMFEAF
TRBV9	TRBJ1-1	ASSATTQGEAF
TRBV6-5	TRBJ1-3	ASKADREY
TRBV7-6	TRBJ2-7	ASSSRYSYEQY
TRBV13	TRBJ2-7	ASSPRQDYEQY
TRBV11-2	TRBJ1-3	ASSLNRDIVSGNTIY
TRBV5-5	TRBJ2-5	ASSLMTSEQETQY
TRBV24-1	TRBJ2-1	ATSDPSESADNEQF
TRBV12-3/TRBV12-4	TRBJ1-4	ASSLTAELF
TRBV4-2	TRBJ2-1	ASSQDRGPSGGAGYNEQF
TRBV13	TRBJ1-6	ASSFGTGEYNSPLH
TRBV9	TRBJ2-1	ASSAGQGAGVGEQF
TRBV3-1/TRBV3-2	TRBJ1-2	ASSQSGKDRYGYT
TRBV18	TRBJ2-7	ASSTRTGYHEQY
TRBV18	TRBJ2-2	ASSPPVGQGTGELF
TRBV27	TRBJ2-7	ASSGGTQGWEQY
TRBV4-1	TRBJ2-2	ASSRTRDTGELF
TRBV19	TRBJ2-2	ASSLIQGADGELF
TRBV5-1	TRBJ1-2	ASSFGTGGNRGYT
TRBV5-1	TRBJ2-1	ASSPGLAGDNEQF
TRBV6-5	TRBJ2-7	ASSLRGTVYEQY
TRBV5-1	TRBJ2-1	ASSPRTSGNEQF
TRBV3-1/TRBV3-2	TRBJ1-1	ASSQSYFEAF
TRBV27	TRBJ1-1	ASRWTGLNTEAF
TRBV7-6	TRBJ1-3	ASSHMGPGNTIY
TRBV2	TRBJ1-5	ASSEEDLGNQPQH
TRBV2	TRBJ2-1	ASSIQGIAYNEQF
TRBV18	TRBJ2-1	ASSPSGNPYNEQF
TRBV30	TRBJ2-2	AWRGQGNTGELF
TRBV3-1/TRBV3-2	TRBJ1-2	ASSQAQGYGYT
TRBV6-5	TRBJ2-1	ASSVASGTYNEQF
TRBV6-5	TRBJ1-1	ASVRGSTEAF
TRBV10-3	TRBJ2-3	AISYDRETDTQY
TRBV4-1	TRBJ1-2	ASSQDRGIAAGYT
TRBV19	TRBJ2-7	ASSIDGGQKFYEQY
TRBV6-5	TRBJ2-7	AGSGALAANYEQY